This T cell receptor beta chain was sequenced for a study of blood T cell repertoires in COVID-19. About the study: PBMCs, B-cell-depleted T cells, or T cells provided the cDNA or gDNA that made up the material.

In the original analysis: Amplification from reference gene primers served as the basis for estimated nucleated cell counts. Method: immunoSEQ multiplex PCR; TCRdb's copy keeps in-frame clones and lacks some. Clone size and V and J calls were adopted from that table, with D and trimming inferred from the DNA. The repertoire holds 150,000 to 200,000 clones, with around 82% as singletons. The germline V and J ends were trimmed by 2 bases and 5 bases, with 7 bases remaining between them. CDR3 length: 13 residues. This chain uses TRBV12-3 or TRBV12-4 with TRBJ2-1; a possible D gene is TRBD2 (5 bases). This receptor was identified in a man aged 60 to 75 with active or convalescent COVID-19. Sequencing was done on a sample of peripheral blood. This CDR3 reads CASSLSGNNEQFF. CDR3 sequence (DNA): TGTGCCAGCAGTTTATCCGGGAACAATGAGCAGTTCTTC.